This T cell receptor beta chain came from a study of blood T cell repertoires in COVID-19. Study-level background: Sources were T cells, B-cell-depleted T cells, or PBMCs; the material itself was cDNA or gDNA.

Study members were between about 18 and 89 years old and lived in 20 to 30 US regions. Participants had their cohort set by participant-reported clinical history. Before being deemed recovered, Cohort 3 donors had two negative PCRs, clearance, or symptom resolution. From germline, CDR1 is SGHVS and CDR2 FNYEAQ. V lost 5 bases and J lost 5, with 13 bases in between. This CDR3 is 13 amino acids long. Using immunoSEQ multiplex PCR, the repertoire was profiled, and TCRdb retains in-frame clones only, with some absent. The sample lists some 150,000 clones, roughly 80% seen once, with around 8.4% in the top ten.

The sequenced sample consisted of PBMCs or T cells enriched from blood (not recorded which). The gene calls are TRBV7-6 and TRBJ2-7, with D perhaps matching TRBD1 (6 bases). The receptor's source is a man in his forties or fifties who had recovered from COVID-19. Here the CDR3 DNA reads TGTGCCAGCAGCCGAAAACAGGGAGACGAGCAGTACTTC. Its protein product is CASSRKQGDEQYF.